This TCR beta chain originates from a study of T cells in Graves' hyperthyroidism and ophthalmopathy. There are many counts of this clonotype. Using RNA transcripts as the source, TCR beta CDR3 regions were amplified. First-round RT-PCR targeting the TCR CDR3 was performed with the HTBI primer set. TCRdb recomputed calls from the multiplex PCR reads with MiXCR, one row per CDR3 protein. The table records 200,000 to 250,000 distinct CDR3 sequences, 16% of them present only once. The sequenced sample consisted of blood. The origin of this receptor is a young woman with Graves' ophthalmopathy.

CDR3 sequence reads: CASSPERDTQYF. The DNA for the CDR3 is TGTGCCAGCAGCCCCGAAAGGGATACGCAGTATTTT. The chain uses TRBV12-3 or TRBV12-4 and TRBJ2-3; D call uncertain. The V gene lost 6 bases and the J gene lost 6 bases, with 10 bases spanning the gap. The CDR3 contains 12 residues.